The sequence of this T cell receptor beta chain was determined in a study of T cell clones after liver transplantation. This clone was seen just once. Sequencing was performed with immunoSEQ multiplex PCR; in TCRdb, only in-frame clones are kept and a portion is missing. In the table there are some 120,000 clones, approximately 90% of which are singletons. This CDR3 is 16 amino acids long. The germline V gene encodes CDR1 SEHNR and CDR2 FQNEAQ (reference sequence). V was pared by 5 bases and J by 6 bases, with 6 bases of the junction left unmatched. The input for sequencing was CD4+ T cells from blood, taken 12 months after liver transplant. The chain is built from TRBV7-9 and TRBJ2-4; 14 nucleotides line up with TRBD2. The source of this sequence is a human patient who received a liver transplant. The T cells may partly be graft donor cells. CDR3 nucleotides: TGTGCCAGCAGCCCCCCCGGACTAGCGGGGGGAAACATTCAGTACTTC. Its protein product is CASSPPGLAGGNIQYF.